This entry lists 30 T cell receptor beta chains sequenced from one sample in a study of OX40 agonist ivuxolimab in advanced cancers. Repertoires were generated with immunoSEQ multiplex PCR, while TCRdb's copy carries only in-frame clones and drops some. This repertoire shows 80,000 to 130,000 clones, 90% found once; its top ten account for 0.31%. The sample here was CD4+ or CD8+ T cells sorted from blood, taken in a trial of the OX40 agonist ivuxolimab. The receptors here all came from an adult with an advanced solid tumor such as melanoma, head and neck, liver or kidney cancer.

This rearrangement joins TRBV7-9 to TRBJ1-4, with D uncertain. The V end lost 7 bases, the J end lost 6 bases, and 9 bases lay between the germline ends. The germline V gene encodes CDR1 SEHNR and CDR2 FQNEAQ (reference sequence). The CDR3 has 12 amino acids. For the CDR3, the DNA is TGTGCCAGCACTGTAGGAGATGAAAAACTGTTTTTT. Translating it yields CASTVGDEKLFF.

The rearrangement uses TRBV30 and TRBJ2-1; 9 bases are shared with TRBD2. V lost 5 bases, J lost 12 bases, and 26 bases stayed unmatched. Per germline, CDR1 GTSNPN and CDR2 SVGIG (reference sequence). CDR3 length: 18 amino acids. The CDR3 region is CAWGRYSTGTSPSHGQFF. DNA for the CDR3: TGTGCCTGGGGCAGGTACTCTACCGGGACTAGCCCATCACATGGGCAGTTCTTC.

The chain carries TRBV21-1 and TRBJ1-3. TRBV21-1 is deemed a pseudogene. The CDR3 has 15 residues. The chain's CDR3 is CASGRRVPPGNTIYF. The CDR3 nucleotides read TGTGCCAGCGGACGCCGGGTGCCCCCTGGAAACACCATATATTTT.

V gene TRBV11-2 combines with J gene TRBJ1-5; D call uncertain. This CDR3 region has 14 residues. Germline assignment: CDR1 SGHAT and CDR2 FQNNGV. Trimming cost V 3 bases and J 5 bases, with 11 bases left between them. CDR3 bases: TGTGCCAGCAGCTTGCGTCGGGGAGATCAGCCCCAGCATTTT. Protein: CASSLRRGDQPQHF.

The CDR3 DNA sequence: TGTGCCAGTACCTCGCTTGCTAGAAGCAATCAGCCCCAGCATTTT. This codes for CASTSLARSNQPQHF. The rearrangement links TRBV19 to TRBJ1-5; no clear D. The CDR3 contains 15 residues. Trimming removed 7 bases from V and 1 base from J, with 14 bases in between. CDR1 is LNHDA and CDR2 is SQIVND in the germline V gene (reference sequence).

This sequence joins TRBV28 and TRBJ1-1; D is unclear. This CDR3 is 14 amino acids long. V lost 5 bases to trimming and J lost 4 bases, with 14 bases between them. Germline loops: CDR1 MDHEN, CDR2 SYDVKM. CDR3 DNA: TGTGCCAGCAGTCTAAGGACGGTGGGCACTGAAGCTTTCTTT. This encodes CASSLRTVGTEAFF.

The chain employs TRBV5-4 and TRBJ2-7; no clear D gene. CDR1 and CDR2 (germline): SGHNT, YYREEE (reference sequence). The ends were cut back, 4 bases at V and 6 bases at J, with 20 bases in the middle. The CDR3 is made up of 15 amino acids. The CDR3 bases are TGTGCCAGCAGCCCCCCGGGCCCTCTAAAGGGCGAGCAGTACTTC. This encodes CASSPPGPLKGEQYF.

This clone was counted once. The gene calls are TRBV5-6 and TRBJ2-1; 10 nucleotides align to TRBD2. The CDR3 runs to 15 residues. From germline, CDR1 is SGHDT and CDR2 YYEEEE. V shed 3 bases and J 4 bases; nucleotides not matched to a gene: 4. The CDR3 DNA sequence: TGTGCCAGCAGCTCGGGACTAGCGAATTACAATGAGCAGTTCTTC. It is translated as CASSSGLANYNEQFF.

A few counts support this clone. The chain carries TRBV10-3 and TRBJ2-2; D is unclear. The CDR3 is 15 amino acids. The V gene lost 2 bases and the J gene lost 5 bases, with 12 bases spanning the gap. Germline loops: CDR1 ENHRY, CDR2 SYGVKD. The CDR3 sequence is CAISEDPPSTGELFF. CDR3 bases: TGTGCCATCAGTGAGGACCCCCCTTCAACCGGGGAGCTGTTTTTT.

The rearrangement joins TRBV10-3 to TRBJ1-1; D ambiguous. The CDR3 runs to 13 residues. Germline CDR1 is ENHRY and CDR2 is SYGVKD. Between the trimmed V and J ends, which lost 3 bases and 4 bases, there was a span of 9 bases. The CDR3 DNA is TGTGCCATCAGTGAAACACAATTCACTGAAGCTTTCTTT. Protein product: CAISETQFTEAFF.

The gene calls are TRBV23-1 and TRBJ2-5; TRBD2 agrees at 7 bases. TRBV23-1 is classed as an ORF, of uncertain function. The CDR3 is 16 residues long. With V trimmed by 6 bases and J by 1 base, 11 bases remained unmatched. CDR3 protein: CASSFTNGGFQETQYF. CDR3 nucleotide sequence: TGCGCCAGCAGCTTCACCAACGGGGGGTTCCAAGAGACCCAGTACTTC.

Here the CDR3 DNA reads TGTGCCAGCAGTTTAGGACAGGGGGCCGGAAAACTGTTTTTT. Amino acid sequence: CASSLGQGAGKLFF. The V call is TRBV28, the J call TRBJ1-4; 11 positions agree with TRBD1. CDR1 and CDR2 from the germline V gene are MDHEN and SYDVKM. V lost 2 bases to trimming and J lost 10 bases; unmatched junction nucleotides: 3. The CDR3 spans 14 residues.

The chain is built from TRBV7-9 and TRBJ2-7; D not resolved. This CDR3 has 14 amino acids. The V and J ends lost 3 bases and 4 bases respectively, with 13 bases between them. Germline CDR1 is SEHNR and CDR2 is FQNEAQ (reference sequence). The CDR3 is CASSFLIIGYEQYF. As DNA, the CDR3 is TGTGCCAGCAGCTTCCTAATAATCGGTTACGAGCAGTACTTC.

This clone was seen only once. The rearrangement joins TRBV28 to TRBJ2-5, with D tentatively TRBD2 (7 bases). The J call may be incorrect, as the DNA end agrees better with TRBJ2-7. Germline CDR1 MDHEN, CDR2 SYDVKM. The CDR3 contains 17 residues. In nucleotides, the CDR3 is TGTGCCAGCAGCCCACAGGGAGTTGGACTAGGGTCCTACGAGCAGTACTTC. Translating gives CASSPQGVGLGSYEQYF.

This chain links TRBV5-1 with TRBJ2-3; D ambiguous. The CDR3 is 16 residues long. The V end was cut by 0 bases, the J end by 2 bases, with 13 bases between. Germline V gene lookup returns CDR1 SGHRS and CDR2 YFSETQ. Here the CDR3 DNA reads TGCGCCAGCAGCTTGGAACTCGGAAGAACCACAGATACGCAGTATTTT. Its protein is CASSLELGRTTDTQYF.

This clone appeared once. The chain combines TRBV6-4 with TRBJ2-7, with 11 bases that match TRBD1. Germline trimming cut 6 bases from V and 7 bases from J; bases unmatched to any gene: 14. CDR3 length: 16 residues. The germline gives CDR1 MRHNA, CDR2 SNTAGT. In DNA form, the CDR3 reads TGTGCCAGCAGGAGAGGGAAACGGGACAGGGGGGATGAGCAGTACTTC. This encodes CASRRGKRDRGDEQYF.

This clone was found once. This sequence joins TRBV2 and TRBJ2-1; no clear D gene. V shed 1 base and J shed 9 bases, with 13 bases lying between them. The CDR3 runs 14 residues. Germline values: CDR1 SNHLY, CDR2 FYNNEI. CDR3 bases: TGTGCCAGCAGTGAAGGACGAGCCATGGGTGAGCAGTTCTTC. This codes for CASSEGRAMGEQFF.

This chain connects TRBV2 to TRBJ2-5; tentatively, D is TRBD1 or TRBD2 (6 bases each). V dropped 5 bases and J dropped 4 bases, with 14 bases sitting between them. Germline CDR1 and CDR2: SNHLY and FYNNEI. This CDR3 spans 14 amino acids. The CDR3 sequence is CASSPDGGGETQYF. CDR3 bases: TGTGCCAGCAGTCCTGACGGGGGCGGAGAGACCCAGTACTTC.

This clone was counted between two and nine times. V gene TRBV28 combines with J gene TRBJ1-1, with 9 positions matching TRBD1. The V and J ends lost 5 bases and 11 bases, in that order; junction bases with no gene match: 15. The CDR3 sequence is 15 residues long. In germline, CDR1 is MDHEN, CDR2 SYDVKM. The CDR3 protein is CASSRGGQGTLVAFF. DNA of the CDR3: TGTGCCAGCAGTCGCGGGGGACAGGGCACACTGGTTGCTTTCTTT.

This rearrangement joins TRBV9 to TRBJ2-5; 8 bases fit TRBD1. Germline values: CDR1 SGDLS, CDR2 YYNGEE. V gave up 0 bases and J gave up 5 bases; unmatched junction bases: 9. The CDR3 has 16 residues. The CDR3 DNA reads as TGTGCCAGCAGCGTAGGACAGGGGCCGCGTATGGAGACCCAGTACTTC. Its translation: CASSVGQGPRMETQYF.

This clone was observed once. This chain links TRBV5-5 with TRBJ2-2; maybe TRBD2 (5 bases). Germline assignment: CDR1 SGHKS and CDR2 YYEKEE (reference sequence). The CDR3 consists of 13 residues. The CDR3 region is CRVGASNTGELFF. CDR3 nucleotide sequence: TGTAGGGTGGGAGCTTCGAACACCGGGGAGCTGTTTTTT.

CDR3 DNA sequence: TGTGCCATCACTCCGGGACAAAACTACGAGCAGTACTTC. Translating gives CAITPGQNYEQYF. V is TRBV10-3 and J is TRBJ2-7, with D perhaps matching TRBD1 (6 bases). CDR3 size: 13 residues. The germline CDR1 and CDR2 sequences are ENHRY and SYGVKD. V was trimmed by 7 bases and J by 3 bases, leaving 13 bases between them.

The rearrangement links TRBV5-6 to TRBJ2-5; D is perhaps TRBD2 (6 bases). V lost 2 bases and J lost 5, with 19 bases in between. CDR1 is SGHDT and CDR2 is YYEEEE in the germline V gene. The CDR3 runs 16 residues. Here the CDR3 reads CASSLEMRREWETQYF. CDR3 DNA sequence: TGTGCCAGCAGCTTAGAGATGAGGAGGGAGTGGGAGACCCAGTACTTC.

The chain uses TRBV6-5 and TRBJ2-5; D call uncertain. The V and J ends lost 5 bases and 7 bases respectively, with 14 bases between them. CDR3 length: 13 residues. Germline-derived CDR1 and CDR2 are MNHEY and SVGAGI. The DNA of the CDR3 is TGTGCCAGCAGTGCACCGTCCGCAGGGACCCAGTACTTC. It codes for CASSAPSAGTQYF.

The chain combines TRBV30 with TRBJ1-3, with D hard to call. Trimming took 2 bases from V and 3 from J, leaving 8 bases between them. The CDR3 consists of 13 residues. The germline V gene has CDR1 GTSNPN and CDR2 SVGIG (reference sequence). DNA for the CDR3: TGTGCCTGGAGTAGGAGCAGTGGAAACACCATATATTTT. Amino acid sequence: CAWSRSSGNTIYF.

The count of this clone is one. The chain links TRBV7-3 to TRBJ2-1; weak D call: TRBD2 (8 bases). Between the trimmed V and J ends, which lost 5 bases and 8 bases, there was a span of 25 bases. Germline lookup yields CDR1 SGHTA and CDR2 FQGTGA. The CDR3 has 17 residues. CDR3 loop: CASSRQGGSGIGYEQFF. The CDR3 DNA reads as TGTGCCAGCAGCAGACAGGGCGGTAGCGGGATTGGTTATGAGCAGTTCTTC.

This clone was detected once. J is TRBJ2-5 and V is TRBV7-2, with D possibly matching TRBD1 (6 bases). The CDR3 extends over 14 amino acids. Per the germline V gene, CDR1 is SGHTA and CDR2 is FQGNSA. V dropped 6 bases and J dropped 1 base, with 12 bases sitting between them. CDR3 region: CASRRTDIQETQYF. The CDR3 nucleotides are TGTGCCAGCAGACGGACAGACATCCAAGAGACCCAGTACTTC.

The CDR3 DNA sequence: TGTGCCAGCAGTTTATCGAGGGACAGGCCTTACTATGGCTACACCTTC. Protein product: CASSLSRDRPYYGYTF. The chain is built from TRBV27 and TRBJ1-2, with 8 bases aligning to TRBD1. Germline V lookup: CDR1 MNHEY, CDR2 SMNVEV (reference sequence). CDR3 length: 16 residues. Unmatched junction bases numbered 6, after V lost 0 bases and J lost 3 bases.

The gene calls are TRBV18 and TRBJ2-6; D gene uncertain. Trimming left V 3 bases short and J 2 bases short, with 11 bases between. This CDR3 region has 16 residues. In germline, CDR1 is KGHSH, CDR2 LQKENI. The CDR3 is CASSPFQSPGANVLTF. CDR3 nucleotides: TGTGCCAGCTCACCCTTCCAATCTCCTGGGGCCAACGTCCTGACTTTC.

The rearrangement joins TRBV19 to TRBJ2-3; D remains ambiguous. The CDR3 is made up of 16 amino acids. The germline V gene has CDR1 LNHDA and CDR2 SQIVND (reference sequence). V shed 5 bases and J shed 1 base, with 16 bases lying between them. CDR3 amino acids: CASSRGAEIRTDTQYF. In DNA, the CDR3 is TGTGCCAGTAGTCGAGGTGCGGAGATACGCACAGATACGCAGTATTTT.